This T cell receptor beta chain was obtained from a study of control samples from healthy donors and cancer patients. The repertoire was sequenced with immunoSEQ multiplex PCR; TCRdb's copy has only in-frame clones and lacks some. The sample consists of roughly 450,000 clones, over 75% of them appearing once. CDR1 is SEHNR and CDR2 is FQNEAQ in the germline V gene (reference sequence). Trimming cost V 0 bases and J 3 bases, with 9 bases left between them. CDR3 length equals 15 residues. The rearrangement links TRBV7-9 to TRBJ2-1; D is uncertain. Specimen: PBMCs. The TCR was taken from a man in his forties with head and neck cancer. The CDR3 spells CASSLARQVYNEQFF. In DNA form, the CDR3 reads TGTGCCAGCAGCTTAGCGCGACAAGTCTACAATGAGCAGTTCTTC.